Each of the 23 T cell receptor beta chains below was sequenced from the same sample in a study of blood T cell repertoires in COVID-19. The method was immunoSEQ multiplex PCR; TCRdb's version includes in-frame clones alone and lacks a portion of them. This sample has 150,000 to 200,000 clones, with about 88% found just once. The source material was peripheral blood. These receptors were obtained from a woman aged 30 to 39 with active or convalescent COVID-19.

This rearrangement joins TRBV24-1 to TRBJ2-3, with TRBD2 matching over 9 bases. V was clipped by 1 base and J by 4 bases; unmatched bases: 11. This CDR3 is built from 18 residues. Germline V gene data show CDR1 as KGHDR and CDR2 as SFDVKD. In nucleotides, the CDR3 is TGTGCCACCAGTGATTTAGGGGAGACTAGCGGATTGGCAGATACGCAGTATTTT. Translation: CATSDLGETSGLADTQYF.

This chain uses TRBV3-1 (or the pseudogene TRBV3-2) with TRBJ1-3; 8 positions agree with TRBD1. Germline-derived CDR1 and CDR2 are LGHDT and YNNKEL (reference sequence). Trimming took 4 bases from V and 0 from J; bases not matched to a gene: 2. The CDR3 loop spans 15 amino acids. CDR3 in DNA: TGTGCCAGCAGCCGGGACAGGACCTCTGGAAACACCATATATTTT. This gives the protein CASSRDRTSGNTIYF.

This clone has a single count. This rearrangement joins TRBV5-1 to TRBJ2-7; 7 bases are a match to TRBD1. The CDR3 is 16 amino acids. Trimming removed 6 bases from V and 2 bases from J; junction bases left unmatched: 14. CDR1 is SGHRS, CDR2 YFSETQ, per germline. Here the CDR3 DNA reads TGCGCCAGCAAGTTTATAGTCGAGGGGGCTACCTACGAGCAGTACTTC. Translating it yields CASKFIVEGATYEQYF.

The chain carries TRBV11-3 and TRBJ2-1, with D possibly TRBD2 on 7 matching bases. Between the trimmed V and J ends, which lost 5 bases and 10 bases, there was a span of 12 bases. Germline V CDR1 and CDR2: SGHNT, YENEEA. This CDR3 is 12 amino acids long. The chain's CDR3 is CASSGGAWEQFF. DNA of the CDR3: TGTGCCAGCAGCGGGGGGGCCTGGGAGCAGTTCTTC.

The CDR3 spells CASGADRAFLHEKLFF. DNA of the CDR3: TGTGCCAGCGGCGCAGACAGGGCCTTTCTCCATGAAAAACTGTTTTTT. J is TRBJ1-4 and V is TRBV2, with TRBD1 matching over 7 bases. This CDR3 region has 16 residues. V shed 8 bases and J 6 bases; nucleotides not matched to a gene: 15. Germline CDR1 and CDR2: SNHLY and FYNNEI.

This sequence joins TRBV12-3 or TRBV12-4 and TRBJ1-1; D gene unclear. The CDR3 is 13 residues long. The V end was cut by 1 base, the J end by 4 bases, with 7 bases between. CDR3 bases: TGTGCCAGCAGTTTAGGAGGGCTCACTGAAGCTTTCTTT. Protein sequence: CASSLGGLTEAFF.

The CDR3 DNA reads as TGTGCCAGCAGCTTTCTACTAGACCTGTTCTTC. The encoded protein is CASSFLLDLFF. V is TRBV7-2 and J is TRBJ2-1, with D possibly being TRBD2 (5 bases). Germline V gene data show CDR1 as SGHTA and CDR2 as FQGNSA. The CDR3 is 11 amino acids. Trimming took off 3 bases at V and 15 bases at J, with 12 bases between the two ends. The variable domain in full, with the rest retrieved from reference TRBV7-2 and TRBJ2-1, is GAGVSQSPSNKVTEKGKDVELRCDPISGHTALYWYRQSLGQGLEFLIYFQGNSAPDKSGLPSDRFSAERTGGSVSTLTIQRTQQEDSAVYLCASSFLLDLFFGPGTRLTVL.

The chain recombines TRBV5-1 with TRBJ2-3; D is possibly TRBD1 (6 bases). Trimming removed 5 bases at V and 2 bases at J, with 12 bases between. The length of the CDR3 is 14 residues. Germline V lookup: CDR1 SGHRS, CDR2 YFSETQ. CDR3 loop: CASSTDRYTDTQYF. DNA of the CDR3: TGCGCCAGCAGTACGGACAGATACACAGATACGCAGTATTTT.

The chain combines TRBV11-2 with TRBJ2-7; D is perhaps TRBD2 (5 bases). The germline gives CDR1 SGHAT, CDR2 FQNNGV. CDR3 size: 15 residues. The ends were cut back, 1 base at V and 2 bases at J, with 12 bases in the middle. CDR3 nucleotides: TGTGCCAGCAGCTTAGGCTACGGGATCGCCTACGAGCAGTACTTC. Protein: CASSLGYGIAYEQYF.

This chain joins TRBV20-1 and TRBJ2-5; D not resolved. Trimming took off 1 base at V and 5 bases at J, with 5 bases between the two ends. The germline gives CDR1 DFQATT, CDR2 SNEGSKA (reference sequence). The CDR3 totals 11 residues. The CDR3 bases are TGCAGTGCTAGAGTCCGGGAGACCCAGTACTTC. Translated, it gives CSARVRETQYF.

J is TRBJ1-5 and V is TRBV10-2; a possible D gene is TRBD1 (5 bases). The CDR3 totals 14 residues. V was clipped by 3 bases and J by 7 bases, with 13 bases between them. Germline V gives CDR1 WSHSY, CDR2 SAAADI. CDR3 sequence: CASSEGVIGQPQHF. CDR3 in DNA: TGCGCCAGCAGTGAAGGGGTTATAGGGCAGCCCCAGCATTTT.

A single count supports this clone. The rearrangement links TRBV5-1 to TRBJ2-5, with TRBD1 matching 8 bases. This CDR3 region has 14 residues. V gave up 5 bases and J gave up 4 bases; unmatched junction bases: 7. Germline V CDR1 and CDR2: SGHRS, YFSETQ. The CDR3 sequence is CASRAGQGRETQYF. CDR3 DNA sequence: TGCGCCAGCAGAGCCGGACAGGGCCGAGAGACCCAGTACTTC. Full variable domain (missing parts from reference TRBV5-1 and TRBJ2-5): KAGVTQTPRYLIKTRGQQVTLSCSPISGHRSVSWYQQTPGQGLQFLFEYFSETQRNKGNFPGRFSGRQFSNSRSEMNVSTLELGDSALYLCASRAGQGRETQYFGPGTRLLVL.

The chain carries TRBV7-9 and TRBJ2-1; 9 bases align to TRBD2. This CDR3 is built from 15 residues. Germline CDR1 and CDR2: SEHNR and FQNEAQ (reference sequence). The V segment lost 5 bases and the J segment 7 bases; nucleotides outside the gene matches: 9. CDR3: CASSPTSGGGNEQFF. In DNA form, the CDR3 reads TGTGCCAGCAGCCCGACTAGCGGCGGGGGAAATGAGCAGTTCTTC.

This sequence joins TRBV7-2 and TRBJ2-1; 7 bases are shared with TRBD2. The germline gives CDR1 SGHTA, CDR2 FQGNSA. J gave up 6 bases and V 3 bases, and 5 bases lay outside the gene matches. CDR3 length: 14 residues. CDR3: CASSFGLVGNEQFF. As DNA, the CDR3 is TGTGCCAGCAGCTTTGGACTAGTAGGCAATGAGCAGTTCTTC.

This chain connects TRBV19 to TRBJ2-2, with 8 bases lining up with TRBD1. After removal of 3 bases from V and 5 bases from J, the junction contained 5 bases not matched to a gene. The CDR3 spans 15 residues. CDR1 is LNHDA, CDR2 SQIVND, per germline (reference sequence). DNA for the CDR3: TGTGCCAGTAGTATGTCCAGGGGGCGGACCGGGGAGCTGTTTTTT. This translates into CASSMSRGRTGELFF.

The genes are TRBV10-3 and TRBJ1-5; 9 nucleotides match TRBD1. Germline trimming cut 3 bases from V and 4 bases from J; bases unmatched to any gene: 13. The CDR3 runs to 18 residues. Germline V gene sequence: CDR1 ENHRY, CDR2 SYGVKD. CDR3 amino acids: CAISDGSARTGENQPQHF. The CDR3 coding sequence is TGTGCCATCAGTGATGGGTCTGCTAGGACAGGGGAAAATCAGCCCCAGCATTTT.

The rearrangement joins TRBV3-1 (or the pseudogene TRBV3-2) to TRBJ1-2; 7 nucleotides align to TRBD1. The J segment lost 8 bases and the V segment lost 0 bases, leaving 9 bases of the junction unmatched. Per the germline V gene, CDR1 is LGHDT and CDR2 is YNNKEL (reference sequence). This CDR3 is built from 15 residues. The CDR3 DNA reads TGTGCCAGCAGCCAAGACGACAGGGAGAATGGAGGCTACACCTTC. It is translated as CASSQDDRENGGYTF.

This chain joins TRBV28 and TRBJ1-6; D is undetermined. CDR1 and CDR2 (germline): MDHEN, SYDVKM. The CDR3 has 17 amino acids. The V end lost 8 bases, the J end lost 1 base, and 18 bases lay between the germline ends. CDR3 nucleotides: TGTGCCAGCGACGGGAGGGCACCGAGGTCCTATAATTCACCCCTCCACTTT. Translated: CASDGRAPRSYNSPLHF.

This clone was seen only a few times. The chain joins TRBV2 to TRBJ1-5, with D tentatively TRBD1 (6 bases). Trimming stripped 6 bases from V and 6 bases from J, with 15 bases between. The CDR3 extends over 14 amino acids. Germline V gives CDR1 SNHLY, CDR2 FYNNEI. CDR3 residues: CASSVQGDAQPQHF. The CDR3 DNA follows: TGTGCCAGCAGCGTACAGGGAGATGCTCAGCCCCAGCATTTT.

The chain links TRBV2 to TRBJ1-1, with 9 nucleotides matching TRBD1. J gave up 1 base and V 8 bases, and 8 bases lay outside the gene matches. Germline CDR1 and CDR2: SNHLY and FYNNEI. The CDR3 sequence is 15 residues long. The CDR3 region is CASGGQGGRNTEAFF. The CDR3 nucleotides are TGTGCCAGCGGGGGACAGGGTGGCCGGAACACTGAAGCTTTCTTT.

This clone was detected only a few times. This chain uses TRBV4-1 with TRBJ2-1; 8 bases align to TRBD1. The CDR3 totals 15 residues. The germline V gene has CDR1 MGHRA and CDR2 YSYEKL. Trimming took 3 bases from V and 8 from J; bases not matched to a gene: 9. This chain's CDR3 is CASSQLDRDVDEQFF. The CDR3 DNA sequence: TGCGCCAGCAGCCAGCTGGACAGGGATGTCGATGAGCAGTTCTTC.

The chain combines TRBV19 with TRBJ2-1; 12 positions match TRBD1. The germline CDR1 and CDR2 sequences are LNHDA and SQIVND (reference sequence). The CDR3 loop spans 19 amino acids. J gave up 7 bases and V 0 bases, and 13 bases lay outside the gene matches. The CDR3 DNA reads TGTGCCAGTAGTATAGACCCCGGGACAGGGGGCCTTTTTGCGAATGAGCAGTTCTTC. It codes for CASSIDPGTGGLFANEQFF.

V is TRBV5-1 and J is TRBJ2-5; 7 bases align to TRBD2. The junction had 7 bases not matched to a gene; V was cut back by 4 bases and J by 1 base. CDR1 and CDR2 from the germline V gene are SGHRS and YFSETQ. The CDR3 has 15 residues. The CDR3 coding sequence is TGCGCCAGCAGCCTTAGCGGGCCAACCCAAGAGACCCAGTACTTC. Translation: CASSLSGPTQETQYF.